This TCR beta chain was retrieved from a study of T-cell reconstitution after alpha-beta-depleted transplantation in children. General observations from the study: At one year after transplant, newly produced T cells mostly accounted for T-cell counts and diversity. It was reported that alpha-beta T cells came from several hundred expanded graft clones (about two months after transplant). Surviving recipient T cells and thymic progenitors underlay high day-60 TCRbeta diversity in some patients.

Note on this clonotype: What it binds is not known.

Preparation of the TCRbeta library was carried out with unique molecular identifiers. TCRdb fed the PCR reads into MiXCR, producing one record per CDR3 protein. The data show roughly 400,000 distinct CDR3 sequences, approximately 42% seen once. CDR1 and CDR2 (germline): KGHSH, LQKENI. Trimming cost V 0 bases and J 4 bases, with 13 bases left between them. The CDR3 has 15 amino acids. Sequenced material: PBMCs, taken before TCRalphabeta/CD19-depleted stem cell transplant. This sequence joins TRBV18 and TRBJ2-7; D gene ambiguous. The sequence derives from a girl aged 2 to 10 with aplastic anemia, due to receive a stem cell transplant. The CDR3 DNA reads as TGTGCCAGCTCACCACCGACTCGGTCCTATTACGAGCAGTACTTC. As protein: CASSPPTRSYYEQYF.